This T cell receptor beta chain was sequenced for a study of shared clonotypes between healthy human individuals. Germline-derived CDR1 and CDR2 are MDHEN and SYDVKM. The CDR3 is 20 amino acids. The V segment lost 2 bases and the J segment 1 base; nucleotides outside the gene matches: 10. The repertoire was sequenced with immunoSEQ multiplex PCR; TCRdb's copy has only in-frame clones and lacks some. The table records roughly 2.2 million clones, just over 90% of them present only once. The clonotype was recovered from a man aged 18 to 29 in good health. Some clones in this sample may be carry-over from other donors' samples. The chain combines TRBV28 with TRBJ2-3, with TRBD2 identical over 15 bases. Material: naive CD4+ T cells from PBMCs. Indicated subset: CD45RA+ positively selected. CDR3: CASSLGDWTSGRARTDTQYF. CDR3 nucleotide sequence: TGTGCCAGCAGTTTAGGGGACTGGACTAGCGGGAGGGCCCGCACAGATACGCAGTATTTT.